This T cell receptor (beta chain) derives from a study of siplizumab effects on memory and regulatory T cells. Whole-study results and caveats: Unstimulated naive T cells seemed to show more diversity than memory cells did, and they also seemed to be among the major contributors to the alloresponse.

CDR3 size: 15 residues. CDR1 is SEHNR, CDR2 FQNEAQ, per germline (reference sequence). V was clipped by 4 bases and J by 9 bases, with 19 bases between them. This clone was counted once. No antigen is known for it. This table comes from immunoSEQ multiplex PCR, and its TCRdb copy is limited to in-frame clones, with some not included. The table lists about 120,000 clones, roughly 94% of them singletons. This sequence was found in a human donor in good health. The rearrangement links TRBV7-9 to TRBJ1-5; tentatively, D is TRBD1 (5 bases). Input material: non-Treg CD4+ T cells sorted from blood. CDR3 loop: CASSSSGGSMMPQHF. CDR3 nucleotides: TGTGCCAGCAGCTCGTCGGGGGGTAGTATGATGCCCCAGCATTTT.